This paragraph reports one T cell receptor beta chain. What this receptor recognizes is not known. The sample holds no much larger clone one base away, and base qualities are not on file. The sample's time point label, in plain terms: baseline before first vaccination. Vaccinee samples came from UK trials COV001 and COV002, including a single-blind randomized controlled phase 2/3 trial of AZD1222 (ChAdOx1 nCoV-19) in healthy adults. Trial participant PBMC samples were collected at day 0 and day 28 after the second dose for TCRbeta chain sequencing. The CDR3 regions of human TCRbeta chains were analyzed by immunosequencing. For the original study's pipeline: Repertoire TCRs were checked for matches against a reference library of SARS-CoV-2-specific TCRs that had been generated using the MIRA antigen-specificity platform. Breadth was defined as the fraction of unique TCRs that were SARS-CoV-2-associated. Depth was defined as the fraction of total T cells that were SARS-CoV-2-associated. Using the MIRA data, each spike-specific TCR was mapped to the spike region that the TCR reacts to and placed in a CD4 or CD8 class. Log10-transformed breadth and depth values were compared by one-way ANOVA with Sidak's multiple comparisons tests. Not all clones reach the TCRdb copy of this immuneACCESS table, which keeps in-frame sequences only. Checked studies attribute under half of the gap to unresolved V genes and leave the rest unexplained. V and J calls and clone size are given by that table; D and trimming were obtained from the DNA. This sample has about 150,000 clones in its table, and around 88% of those were observed once. Around 2% of the sample lies in the top ten.

This sample is drawn from a study of T cell responses to AZD1222 COVID-19 vaccine (dated by TCRdb to the early 2020s). About the full investigation: AZD1222 recipients given second doses at about 4 weeks or at about 12 weeks were pooled, since spike-specific TCR depth and breadth were not found to differ between the two schedules. TCR sequencing was performed for roughly 250 trial participants, of whom about 200 were given two doses of AZD1222 and around 25 were given two doses of MenACWY control vaccine. Enrollment into the trials was organized by age into subgroups of 18-55, 56-69 and 70-plus years, and those subgroups contained roughly 140, 27 and 60 TCR-sequenced participants, respectively.

V loses 7 bases, J loses 5 bases, and the germline ends lie 14 bases apart. From the cysteine up to the phenylalanine, the CDR3 has a length of 12 residues. Only the CDR3 portion is preserved as DNA: 36 bases, with reading frame beginning at the first base. According to the germline V gene (reference sequence), CDR1 reads DFQATT and CDR2 reads SNEGSKA. The paper's findings and limits, for the study overall: Participants were mostly white British, with more females than males. The authors suggested clonal diversity may have been underestimated. The vaccine-associated CD4 TCRs covered the entire spike protein, and the dominant responses fell in regions 160-218 and 743-854. Conclusions about previously exposed vaccinees are limited, since just five or six AZD1222 recipients were seropositive for SARS-CoV-2 at baseline. Reportedly, almost half of the unique spike-specific TCRs recognized epitopes lying outside the regions that are mutated in the B.1.351 and B.1.1.7 variants. Spike-specific TCR breadth and depth rose significantly after two AZD1222 doses compared with day 0 and with MenACWY recipients. The 56-69-year group was small, and its depth increase did not reach significance, likely because of low power. Because no samples from the day 14 peak response were available, repertoires could be characterized only after the peak T cell response.

The rearranged segments are TRBV20-1 and TRBJ2-5, with the D gene too uncertain to name. This TCR derives from an adult in good health. The material sequenced was peripheral blood, taken on day 0 of AZD1222 vaccination. The CDR3 protein sequence reads: CSVSPDGETQYF. The DNA sequence reads TGCAGTGTTAGTCCAGACGGGGAGACCCAGTACTTC.